This TCR beta chain was identified during a study of T cells in localized non-small cell lung cancer. Findings of the study overall: Clonality of T cells reached its maximum in uninvolved adjacent lung, surpassing tumor.

TCRdb's copy holds only in-frame clones and misses some; the assay was immunoSEQ multiplex PCR. Altogether 75,000 to 95,000 clones are present, roughly 87% being singletons, with the ten largest covering 15%. About this clone: Its target is not known.

The CDR3 consists of 13 residues. CDR1 and CDR2 from the germline V gene are SGHVS and FQNEAQ. J gave up 3 bases and V 7 bases, and 3 bases lay outside the gene matches. This sequence originates from a man aged 40 to 70 with stage I squamous cell lung carcinoma. The V call is TRBV7-8, the J call TRBJ2-7; TRBD1 aligns across 10 bases. Sequencing was performed on peripheral blood, taken before any cancer treatment. CDR3: CASNGDRGYEQYF. DNA of the CDR3: TGTGCCAGCAACGGGGACAGGGGCTACGAGCAGTACTTC.